A single sample gave rise to the 29 T cell receptor beta chains below, sequenced in a study of blood T cell repertoires in COVID-19. Sequencing used immunoSEQ multiplex PCR; TCRdb keeps in-frame clones, though not all of them. The table lists about 250,000 clones, more than 75% of them singletons. Sequencing was performed on PBMCs or T cells enriched from blood (not recorded which). All receptors come from a man aged 18-30 years who had recovered from COVID-19.

This chain links TRBV19 with TRBJ1-1, with D possibly being TRBD1 (5 bases). The CDR3 loop spans 17 amino acids. Trimming stripped 7 bases from V and 7 bases from J, with 28 bases between. From germline, CDR1 is LNHDA and CDR2 SQIVND (reference sequence). The CDR3 reads CASTPPNRPEPVVEAFF. Here the CDR3 DNA reads TGTGCCAGTACTCCCCCGAACAGGCCAGAGCCGGTAGTTGAAGCTTTCTTT.

The chain is built from TRBV2 and TRBJ1-1, with D perhaps TRBD1 (6 bases). There are 14 residues in the CDR3. V was trimmed by 6 bases and J by 4 bases, leaving 15 bases between them. CDR1 and CDR2 (germline): SNHLY, FYNNEI. The CDR3 loop is CASSVEQGSTEAFF. The CDR3 coding sequence is TGTGCCAGCAGCGTGGAACAGGGTTCCACTGAAGCTTTCTTT.

At least ten counts were recorded for this clone. The CDR3 DNA reads TGTGCCAGCAGTGAGATAGCGGGGGCGAACTCTGGGGCCAACGTCCTGACTTTC. Translating it yields CASSEIAGANSGANVLTF. This chain connects TRBV6-4 to TRBJ2-6; 9 nucleotides agree with TRBD2. Germline V gene data show CDR1 as MRHNA and CDR2 as SNTAGT. After removal of 3 bases from V and 0 bases from J, the junction contained 6 bases not matched to a gene. The CDR3 contains 18 residues.

The J gene is TRBJ1-6, the V gene TRBV4-2; 9 bases fit TRBD1. The CDR3 extends over 18 amino acids. With V trimmed by 2 bases and J by 9 bases, 14 bases remained unmatched. Per germline, CDR1 LGHNA and CDR2 YNFKEQ. CDR3 sequence (DNA): TGTGCCAGCAGCCAATTCTCTCGGGGACAGGGACTGAGTTCACCCCTCCACTTT. Protein product: CASSQFSRGQGLSSPLHF.

This sequence joins TRBV27 and TRBJ1-6, with 9 bases matching TRBD1. The CDR3 has 13 residues. Germline loops: CDR1 MNHEY, CDR2 SMNVEV (reference sequence). V gave up 4 bases and J gave up 10 bases; unmatched junction bases: 2. For the CDR3, the DNA is TGTGCCAGCAGTTACAGGGGGCGATCACCCCTCCACTTT. This gives the protein CASSYRGRSPLHF.

The CDR3 region has the DNA TGTGCCAGCACCCACGAGGGGGGGCGCAGAGAGCAGTACTTC. It codes for CASTHEGGRREQYF. The chain uses TRBV7-2 and TRBJ2-7; TRBD2 might be the D (7 bases). The V end lost 7 bases, the J end lost 7 bases, and 20 bases lay between the germline ends. Per the germline V gene, CDR1 is SGHTA and CDR2 is FQGNSA. This CDR3 has 14 residues.

V gene TRBV7-2 combines with J gene TRBJ2-7; no definite D call. Germline V lookup: CDR1 SGHTA, CDR2 FQGNSA. This CDR3 spans 13 amino acids. Between the trimmed V and J ends, which lost 0 bases and 3 bases, there was a span of 6 bases. Here the CDR3 DNA reads TGTGCCAGCAGCTTAGCGCCGGGCTACGAGCAGTACTTC. The encoded protein is CASSLAPGYEQYF.

The chain recombines TRBV6-5 with TRBJ1-1, with 8 bases fitting TRBD1. This CDR3 is built from 11 residues. V shed 8 bases, J shed 7 bases, and the junction held 3 bases outside the gene matches. Per germline, CDR1 MNHEY and CDR2 SVGAGI. CDR3 protein: CASGQGGEAFF. The DNA of the CDR3 is TGTGCCAGCGGACAGGGAGGTGAAGCTTTCTTT.

The chain is built from TRBV10-2 and TRBJ2-5; no firm D call. CDR3 length: 11 residues. Trimming cost V 2 bases and J 5 bases, with 3 bases left between them. Germline CDR1 and CDR2: WSHSY and SAAADI. CDR3 in DNA: TGCGCCAGCAGTGAGCTTGAGACCCAGTACTTC. This gives the protein CASSELETQYF.

V and J are TRBV5-8 and TRBJ1-5; 8 bases are shared with TRBD1. The length of the CDR3 is 17 residues. Germline CDR1 and CDR2: SGHTS and YDEGEE. Losses at the gene ends were 2 bases for V and 1 base for J; bases not matched to a gene: 8. The CDR3: CASSFRTGISSNQPQHF. CDR3 in DNA: TGTGCCAGCAGCTTTAGGACAGGGATTTCGAGCAATCAGCCCCAGCATTTT.

Concerning this clone: One end of the junction fails to match germline, which may point to a read error. The rearrangement uses TRBV7-9 and TRBJ1-2; TRBD1 matches 8 bases. The CDR3 spans 14 residues. Germline CDR1 SEHNR, CDR2 FQNEAQ (reference sequence). The CDR3 region has the DNA TGTGCCAGCAGTTTAGGAGTGACAGGGGTCGGCTACACCTTC. Translating it yields CASSLGVTGVGYTF.

A word on this clone: Other DNA sequences in this sample translate to the same CDR3. V is TRBV30 and J is TRBJ1-3, with D unresolved. There are 14 residues in the CDR3. V lost 0 bases to trimming and J lost 2 bases, with 8 bases between them. Germline V gives CDR1 GTSNPN, CDR2 SVGIG (reference sequence). DNA for the CDR3: TGTGCCTGGAGTGTCCAGGTCCCTGGAAACACCATATATTTT. Encoded protein: CAWSVQVPGNTIYF.

The chain employs TRBV5-1 and TRBJ2-5; 8 bases align to TRBD2. Trimming cost V 4 bases and J 5 bases; bases outside gene matches: 7. Germline V gene sequence: CDR1 SGHRS, CDR2 YFSETQ. The CDR3 covers 14 residues. CDR3 loop: CASSTGLGGETQYF. The DNA for the CDR3 is TGCGCCAGCAGCACGGGACTAGGAGGCGAGACCCAGTACTTC. The complete variable domain, with remaining parts taken from reference TRBV5-1 and TRBJ2-5, reads KAGVTQTPRYLIKTRGQQVTLSCSPISGHRSVSWYQQTPGQGLQFLFEYFSETQRNKGNFPGRFSGRQFSNSRSEMNVSTLELGDSALYLCASSTGLGGETQYFGPGTRLLVL.

Written as DNA, the CDR3 is TGTGCCTGGGGGCCACAGGGGAGCAATCAGCCCCAGCATTTT. This translates into CAWGPQGSNQPQHF. V and J are TRBV30 and TRBJ1-5, with 7 bases identical to TRBD1. Germline CDR1 GTSNPN, CDR2 SVGIG (reference sequence). The V gene end was trimmed by 5 bases and the J gene end by 1 base; junction bases not matched to a gene: 5. There are 14 residues in the CDR3.

This clone has more than one count but fewer than ten. This chain connects TRBV10-3 to TRBJ1-5; the match to TRBD1 covers 8 bases. The CDR3 covers 14 residues. The V gene's germline CDR1 is ENHRY and CDR2 SYGVKD. The J segment lost 7 bases and the V segment lost 6 bases, leaving 8 bases of the junction unmatched. Here the CDR3 reads CAIRDRAIGQPQHF. In nucleotides, the CDR3 is TGTGCCATCAGGGACAGGGCGATCGGGCAGCCCCAGCATTTT.

The chain links TRBV19 to TRBJ1-1; TRBD1 matches at 10 bases. The V segment lost 5 bases and the J segment 6 bases; nucleotides outside the gene matches: 6. This CDR3 is built from 14 residues. Per the germline V gene, CDR1 is LNHDA and CDR2 is SQIVND (reference sequence). CDR3 nucleotides: TGTGCCAGTAGTCTCGGGACAGGGGTCGCTGAAGCTTTCTTT. Protein: CASSLGTGVAEAFF.

The chain carries TRBV6-5 and TRBJ1-2, with D perhaps matching TRBD1 (6 bases). V was pared by 2 bases and J by 2 bases, with 9 bases between. Germline loops: CDR1 MNHEY, CDR2 SVGAGI. The CDR3 sequence is 14 residues long. The CDR3 DNA follows: TGTGCCAGCAGTTACCAGGGGACGAACTATGGCTACACCTTC. This sequence encodes CASSYQGTNYGYTF.

This clone came up once. The chain employs TRBV19 and TRBJ2-3, with 11 nucleotides matching TRBD2. The germline V gene encodes CDR1 LNHDA and CDR2 SQIVND (reference sequence). Trimming at V came to 11 bases and at J to 6 bases, leaving 10 bases not matched to a gene. The CDR3 totals 14 residues. The CDR3 coding sequence is TGTGCCTCTCAGACTAGCGGGACGGGGGATACGCAGTATTTT. Its translation: CASQTSGTGDTQYF.

The chain combines TRBV5-1 with TRBJ2-2, with TRBD2 matching over 8 bases. This CDR3 region has 17 residues. Trimming took 4 bases from V and 4 from J; bases not matched to a gene: 12. Germline V CDR1 and CDR2: SGHRS, YFSETQ. The CDR3 DNA reads as TGCGCCAGCAGCGGCTCCATCGGGGGGGGTCTCACCGGGGAGCTGTTTTTT. It is translated as CASSGSIGGGLTGELFF.

This clone has ten or more counts. Relative to the germline gene, one junction end is altered; a read error may explain this. The V call is TRBV7-7, the J call TRBJ2-5; weak D call: TRBD2 (6 bases). Germline assignment: CDR1 SSHAT and CDR2 FNYEAQ (reference sequence). The CDR3 contains 15 residues. CDR3 residues: CASSLRPAGEETQYF. In DNA, the CDR3 is TGTGCTAGCAGCTTACGTCCAGCGGGCGAAGAGACCCAGTACTTC.

The gene calls are TRBV10-3 and TRBJ1-2; 7 bases fit TRBD1. The ends lost 4 bases at V and 5 bases at J; junction bases unmatched: 13. This CDR3 has 16 amino acids. Germline values: CDR1 ENHRY, CDR2 SYGVKD. The CDR3 reads CAISAGTASNLYGYTF. The CDR3 DNA reads as TGTGCCATCAGTGCTGGGACAGCGAGTAATTTGTATGGCTACACCTTC.

The rearrangement joins TRBV7-2 to TRBJ2-5, with D perhaps matching TRBD2 (6 bases). V was pared by 2 bases and J by 5 bases, with 15 bases between. Germline-derived CDR1 and CDR2 are SGHTA and FQGNSA. The CDR3 extends over 15 amino acids. DNA for the CDR3: TGTGCCAGCAGCTTACGACTTGGCGGGGCGGAGACCCAGTACTTC. This codes for CASSLRLGGAETQYF.

This rearrangement joins TRBV20-1 to TRBJ2-7, with D unresolved. V was pared by 3 bases and J by 2 bases, with 8 bases between. The CDR3 is 12 amino acids. CDR1 DFQATT and CDR2 SNEGSKA come from the germline V gene (reference sequence). The CDR3 nucleotides read TGCAGTGCTAGTTCCCAGGCCTACGAGCAGTACTTC. Protein product: CSASSQAYEQYF.

This chain joins TRBV7-9 and TRBJ1-1; TRBD1 is a possible D gene (5 bases). Trimming took off 1 base at V and 6 bases at J, with 18 bases between the two ends. The V gene's germline CDR1 is SEHNR and CDR2 FQNEAQ (reference sequence). This CDR3 is 16 amino acids long. The CDR3 coding sequence is TGTGCCAGCAGCTTAGTCATCGTGGGGTCGGGGGCTGAAGCTTTCTTT. Translation: CASSLVIVGSGAEAFF.

This clone was seen a single time. V and J are TRBV4-1 and TRBJ1-5; 9 bases are a match to TRBD1. The CDR3 is 16 residues long. Trimming at V came to 2 bases and at J to 1 base, leaving 3 bases not matched to a gene. Germline CDR1 and CDR2: MGHRA and YSYEKL. CDR3 sequence (DNA): TGCGCCAGCAGCCAACCGACAGGGGGGAGCAATCAGCCCCAGCATTTT. Encoded protein: CASSQPTGGSNQPQHF.

V gene TRBV18 combines with J gene TRBJ2-1, with a tentative D call TRBD2 (6 bases). Germline values: CDR1 KGHSH, CDR2 LQKENI. CDR3 length equals 15 residues. Trimming removed 3 bases from V and 5 bases from J, with 14 bases in between. CDR3 residues: CASSPAASVNNEQFF. For the CDR3, the DNA is TGTGCCAGCTCACCGGCGGCTAGCGTCAACAATGAGCAGTTCTTC.

Written as DNA, the CDR3 is TGTGCCAGCAGTTACACAGGGCGTTTAGAAGCTTTCTTT. This encodes CASSYTGRLEAFF. This chain joins TRBV6-5 and TRBJ1-1; D might be TRBD1 (6 bases). The ends were cut back, 2 bases at V and 8 bases at J, with 12 bases in the middle. CDR1 and CDR2 from the germline V gene are MNHEY and SVGAGI. The CDR3 is 13 amino acids.

The chain links TRBV2 to TRBJ1-6; D remains unclear. The length of the CDR3 is 15 residues. From germline, CDR1 is SNHLY and CDR2 FYNNEI. The V end lost 8 bases, the J end lost 2 bases, and 13 bases lay between the germline ends. In nucleotides, the CDR3 is TGTGCCAGCCATGGGCGGGCTACCTATAATTCACCCCTCCACTTT. It translates to CASHGRATYNSPLHF.

This clone has a single count. Distinct nucleotide sequences in the sample also encode this CDR3. The chain joins TRBV18 to TRBJ2-1; no firm D call. CDR1 is KGHSH and CDR2 is LQKENI in the germline V gene. The CDR3 consists of 11 residues. Trimming took off 4 bases at V and 5 bases at J, with 3 bases between the two ends. CDR3 amino acids: CASSRDNEQFF. The CDR3 DNA sequence: TGTGCCAGCTCACGAGACAATGAGCAGTTCTTC.